This T cell receptor beta chain was captured by sequencing in a study of OX40 agonist ivuxolimab in advanced cancers. General notes on the study: Ivuxolimab was a fully human IgG2 agonistic monoclonal antibody targeting the costimulatory receptor OX40 (CD134). Prior anti-PD-1, anti-PD-L1 or anti-CTLA-4 therapy was permitted, and approximately 40% of dose-escalation patients had received checkpoint inhibitors. Intravenous ivuxolimab was administered to patients every 2 weeks at six dose levels: 0.01, 0.1, 0.3, 1.5, 3 and 10 mg/kg. Among the 52 dose-escalation patients, around 19 had hepatocellular carcinoma, some 15 melanoma, 9 renal cell carcinoma and 9 head and neck cancer. The paper describes the monotherapy dose-escalation part (N ≈ 52 patients) of the phase I trial of ivuxolimab. The dose-escalation cohort was almost 85% male with a mean age of approximately 60 years, ranging from roughly 23 to 80. Partial responses occurred in three dose-escalation patients: two with cutaneous melanoma and one with hepatocellular carcinoma. The purpose of peripheral TCRbeta sequencing was to test whether ivuxolimab changed TCR sequence diversity and led to clonal T-cell expansion.

To sequence the TCRbeta CDR3 region, genomic DNA was isolated from the sorted cells. The immunoSEQ Assay was used for sequencing of TCRbeta CDR3 regions. Sourced from immuneACCESS, this table was stored by TCRdb with only in-frame sequences that have V and J called. A share of the clones is absent; for the studies checked, an unresolved V gene accounts for under half, and the remainder has no known explanation. Recorded for this sample are over 45,000 clones; about 83% of them occurred a single time. The ten largest make up 1% to 1.5% of the sample. Worth noting for this clone: The target of this receptor is not known. No base quality information exists; no much larger clone differs at one position.

General conclusions and limits of the study: Low levels of normalized T-cell clonal expansion were also seen in some nonresponding patients. At doses of 0.1 to 3.0 mg/kg, clonal expansion of both CD4+ and CD8+ blood T cells was observed from baseline to week 6. In the 0.1-3.0 mg/kg groups, partial responders had among the lowest normalized peripheral clonal expansion, particularly in CD8+ T cells. The antigen specificity of the clonally expanded peripheral T cells was not determined. On average, CD8+ T cells showed more expanded clones than CD4+ T cells after ivuxolimab.

Patients with autoimmune disease history or receiving systemic immunosuppression were excluded from the trial. In every dose cohort, peripheral blood was drawn for TCR sequencing at baseline, cycle 4 day 1, and cycle 7 day 1. Samples were obtained from an open-label, multicenter, first-in-human phase I dose-escalation trial of ivuxolimab. Adults with locally advanced or metastatic melanoma, renal cell carcinoma, hepatocellular carcinoma or head and neck squamous cell carcinoma were enrolled in the trial. Before TCR sequencing, CD4+ T cells and CD8+ T cells were sorted from peripheral blood as separate populations. This TCR derives from an adult with an advanced solid tumor such as melanoma, head and neck, liver or kidney cancer. This specimen consisted of CD4+ or CD8+ T cells sorted from blood, obtained in a trial of the OX40 agonist ivuxolimab.

The bases read TGTGCCAGCAGCCCTAGGACAGGGTGGGAGACCCAGTACTTC. It encodes CASSPRTGWETQYF. The V and J segments used are TRBV7-9 and TRBJ2-5, with TRBD1 matching 8 junction bases. Clipping removes 5 bases from V and 5 bases from J, with 7 as the unmatched junction base count. CDR1 and CDR2, per the germline V gene (reference sequence), are SEHNR and FQNEAQ. The CDR3 spans 14 residues, from the cysteine through the phenylalanine. Only the CDR3 DNA is retained, 42 bases long and in frame from the first base.